These 26 T cell receptor beta chains were all obtained from the same sample, sequenced in a study of cytomegalovirus exposure and HLA in healthy donors. Primers for the PCR totalled 60 Vbeta and 13 Jbeta. Measured with immunoSEQ multiplex PCR; TCRdb has only the in-frame clones, and not every one. The sample holds 98,000 or so clones, 76% seen once. The specimen was PBMCs. The receptors here all came from a middle-aged man in good health and CMV-seronegative.

V is TRBV18 and J is TRBJ2-1; D remains unclear. Trimming stripped 3 bases from V and 0 bases from J, with 12 bases between. There are 16 residues in the CDR3. Germline V CDR1 and CDR2: KGHSH, LQKENI. The CDR3: CASSPLDSSSYNEQFF. Here the CDR3 DNA reads TGTGCCAGCTCACCGCTTGATTCGAGCTCCTACAATGAGCAGTTCTTC.

This clone was detected only a few times. This chain uses TRBV7-2 with TRBJ2-7; tentatively, D is TRBD1 (6 bases). This CDR3 has 15 residues. CDR1 is SGHTA, CDR2 FQGNSA, per germline. The V gene lost 1 base and the J gene lost 5 bases, with 15 bases spanning the gap. CDR3 region: CASSLESGQGNEQYF. DNA for the CDR3: TGTGCCAGCAGCTTAGAATCCGGGCAGGGGAACGAGCAGTACTTC.

The V and J genes are TRBV19 and TRBJ2-6; D perhaps matches TRBD1 (6 bases). Germline CDR1 and CDR2: LNHDA and SQIVND (reference sequence). Trimming left V 0 bases short and J 2 bases short, with 17 bases between. This CDR3 has 19 residues. The CDR3 bases are TGTGCCAGTAGTATAGATCGCCCAGGGGATTTCGCTGGGGCCAACGTCCTGACTTTC. This translates into CASSIDRPGDFAGANVLTF. Using reference TRBV19 and TRBJ2-6 for the parts outside the CDR3, the full variable domain is DGGITQSPKYLFRKEGQNVTLSCEQNLNHDAMYWYRQDPGQGLRLIYYSQIVNDFQKGDIAEGYSVSREKKESFPLTVTSAQKNPTAFYLCASSIDRPGDFAGANVLTFGAGSRLTVL.

The chain joins TRBV4-2 to TRBJ1-3, with D perhaps TRBD1 (6 bases). This CDR3 is 16 amino acids long. From germline, CDR1 is LGHNA and CDR2 YNFKEQ. V gave up 4 bases and J gave up 0 bases, with 13 bases separating them. In nucleotides, the CDR3 is TGTGCCAGCAGCCCTTTCGAGGACAGCTCTGGAAACACCATATATTTT. This translates into CASSPFEDSSGNTIYF.

This clone showed up just a few times. Other DNA sequences in this specimen translate into the identical CDR3. J is TRBJ2-5 and V is TRBV2; 9 nucleotides agree with TRBD1. Germline V gene lookup returns CDR1 SNHLY and CDR2 FYNNEI. This CDR3 contains 15 residues. Trimming cost V 4 bases and J 5 bases; bases outside gene matches: 8. CDR3 region: CASSANRGRSETQYF. Written as DNA, the CDR3 is TGTGCCAGCAGTGCAAACAGGGGGCGTTCCGAGACCCAGTACTTC.

This rearrangement joins TRBV10-3 to TRBJ2-3; no clear D. CDR1 is ENHRY and CDR2 is SYGVKD in the germline V gene. The V and J ends lost 4 bases and 2 bases respectively, with 7 bases between them. The CDR3 has 13 residues. CDR3 sequence reads: CAISGHNTDTQYF. CDR3 bases: TGTGCCATCAGTGGTCACAACACAGATACGCAGTATTTT.

This chain joins TRBV28 and TRBJ2-7, with TRBD1 identical over 7 bases. This CDR3 comprises 14 residues. The germline V gene has CDR1 MDHEN and CDR2 SYDVKM. Trimming took 6 bases from V and 3 from J; bases not matched to a gene: 8. The DNA for the CDR3 is TGTGCCAGCAGCTTCCGACAGGGACACTACGAGCAGTACTTC. It specifies CASSFRQGHYEQYF.

This clone showed up just a few times. V gene TRBV11-1 combines with J gene TRBJ1-1; possibly TRBD1 for D (6 bases). The V gene's germline CDR1 is SGHAT and CDR2 FQDESV (reference sequence). The CDR3 is made up of 14 amino acids. The germline V and J ends were trimmed by 5 bases and 8 bases, with 18 bases remaining between them. The CDR3 DNA reads as TGTGCCAGCAGCCCTACCCGACAGGCCGCCGAAGCTTTCTTT. Its protein product is CASSPTRQAAEAFF.

The rearrangement joins TRBV2 to TRBJ1-1; D perhaps matches TRBD1 (6 bases). The CDR3 is 16 amino acids. The V gene lost 4 bases and the J gene lost 6 bases, with 21 bases spanning the gap. Per the germline V gene, CDR1 is SNHLY and CDR2 is FYNNEI. CDR3 residues: CASSVTPRPGGAEAFF. CDR3 coding DNA: TGTGCCAGCAGTGTTACACCACGCCCGGGGGGCGCTGAAGCTTTCTTT.

CDR3 in DNA: TGTGCCAGCAGCTCCCCTGAGACCCAGTACTTC. Residues: CASSSPETQYF. The chain uses TRBV7-8 and TRBJ2-5; D is undetermined. CDR3 length: 11 amino acids. The ends were cut back, 4 bases at V and 5 bases at J, with 5 bases in the middle. The germline V gene encodes CDR1 SGHVS and CDR2 FQNEAQ.

The J gene is TRBJ2-3, the V gene TRBV5-1; TRBD2 matches at 7 bases. The junction had 7 bases not matched to a gene; V was cut back by 4 bases and J by 2 bases. The CDR3 runs 15 residues. Germline V lookup: CDR1 SGHRS, CDR2 YFSETQ. The CDR3 loop reads CASSIIAGNTDTQYF. DNA of the CDR3: TGCGCCAGCAGCATCATAGCGGGTAACACAGATACGCAGTATTTT. The entire variable domain, with the rest obtained from reference TRBV5-1 and TRBJ2-3, is as follows: KAGVTQTPRYLIKTRGQQVTLSCSPISGHRSVSWYQQTPGQGLQFLFEYFSETQRNKGNFPGRFSGRQFSNSRSEMNVSTLELGDSALYLCASSIIAGNTDTQYFGPGTRLTVL.

This clone came up a few times. The rearrangement uses TRBV7-2 and TRBJ2-2; tentative D call: TRBD1 (5 bases). The CDR3 spans 12 residues. Trimming cost V 6 bases and J 6 bases, with 8 bases left between them. Per the germline V gene, CDR1 is SGHTA and CDR2 is FQGNSA. The DNA of the CDR3 is TGTGCCAGCAGGCAGGGTGCCGGGGAGCTGTTTTTT. Its protein product is CASRQGAGELFF.

Regarding this clone: One junction end does not reproduce the germline sequence, and a read error may be involved. The chain combines TRBV7-9 with TRBJ2-5; 11 nucleotides agree with TRBD1. Per germline, CDR1 SEHNR and CDR2 FQNEAQ (reference sequence). CDR3 length: 17 amino acids. CDR3: CSSSRRGDRGVGETQYF. CDR3 coding DNA: TGTTCCAGCAGCCGAAGAGGGGACAGGGGGGTGGGCGAGACCCAGTACTTC.

The chain couples TRBV5-8 to TRBJ1-5; no clear D. Germline assignment: CDR1 SGHTS and CDR2 YDEGEE. Trimming took 1 base from V and 0 from J, leaving 8 bases between them. This CDR3 spans 15 amino acids. CDR3 DNA: TGTGCCAGCAGCTTGTTCGGGAATAGCAATCAGCCCCAGCATTTT. Protein product: CASSLFGNSNQPQHF.

The chain joins TRBV30 to TRBJ2-7, with 9 bases that match TRBD1. The CDR3 runs 14 residues. Germline values: CDR1 GTSNPN, CDR2 SVGIG (reference sequence). V trimming: 2 bases; J trimming: 5 bases; junction bases outside the gene matches: 7. The DNA for the CDR3 is TGTGCCTGGAGTAGGGACAGGGTGTTTCACGAGCAGTACTTC. It codes for CAWSRDRVFHEQYF.

This chain uses TRBV19 with TRBJ2-5; D gene ambiguous. Germline V gene sequence: CDR1 LNHDA, CDR2 SQIVND (reference sequence). The CDR3 covers 15 residues. Trimming left V 5 bases short and J 1 base short, with 14 bases between. The CDR3 DNA reads as TGTGCCAGTAGTCCCAATACAGCCGGCCAAGAGACCCAGTACTTC. Translating gives CASSPNTAGQETQYF.

V usage is TRBV5-1 and J usage is TRBJ2-1; no reliable D call. The CDR3 runs 14 residues. V lost 0 bases to trimming and J lost 5 bases, with 9 bases between them. From germline, CDR1 is SGHRS and CDR2 YFSETQ. The DNA for the CDR3 is TGCGCCAGCAGCTTGGGGTCCCCTAACAATGAGCAGTTCTTC. It yields the protein CASSLGSPNNEQFF. The full variable domain, its missing parts supplied by reference TRBV5-1 and TRBJ2-1, is KAGVTQTPRYLIKTRGQQVTLSCSPISGHRSVSWYQQTPGQGLQFLFEYFSETQRNKGNFPGRFSGRQFSNSRSEMNVSTLELGDSALYLCASSLGSPNNEQFFGPGTRLTVL.

The V call is TRBV7-6, the J call TRBJ2-7; 7 bases agree with TRBD1. CDR1 SGHVS and CDR2 FNYEAQ come from the germline V gene. The junction had 16 bases not matched to a gene; V was cut back by 2 bases and J by 0 bases. The CDR3 contains 19 residues. The CDR3 reads CASSLITKHRGRSSYEQYF. CDR3 bases: TGTGCCAGCAGCTTAATAACGAAACACAGGGGACGAAGCTCCTACGAGCAGTACTTC. The variable domain in full, completed from reference TRBV7-6 and TRBJ2-7, reads GAGVSQSPRYKVTKRGQDVALRCDPISGHVSLYWYRQALGQGPEFLTYFNYEAQQDKSGLPNDRFSAERPEGSISTLTIQRTEQRDSAMYRCASSLITKHRGRSSYEQYFGPGTRLTVT.

CDR3 protein: CASSLAYSDEQYF. CDR3 DNA: TGTGCCAGCAGCTTAGCCTATAGCGACGAGCAGTACTTC. The gene calls are TRBV7-9 and TRBJ2-7, with D tentatively TRBD2 (5 bases). The germline V gene has CDR1 SEHNR and CDR2 FQNEAQ (reference sequence). The CDR3 covers 13 residues. V gave up 0 bases and J gave up 5 bases, with 8 bases separating them. Variable domain in full (rest from reference TRBV7-9 and TRBJ2-7): DTGVSQNPRHKITKRGQNVTFRCDPISEHNRLYWYRQTLGQGPEFLTYFQNEAQLEKSRLLSDRFSAERPKGSFSTLEIQRTEQGDSAMYLCASSLAYSDEQYFGPGTRLTVT.

This rearrangement joins TRBV5-4 to TRBJ2-7; D possibly corresponds to TRBD1 (6 bases). The germline gives CDR1 SGHNT, CDR2 YYREEE (reference sequence). The CDR3 consists of 15 residues. The germline V and J ends were trimmed by 3 bases and 8 bases, with 21 bases remaining between them. Here the CDR3 reads CASSSGQPGRWKQYF. CDR3 bases: TGTGCCAGCAGCTCCGGACAGCCTGGCCGATGGAAGCAGTACTTC.

V gene TRBV28 combines with J gene TRBJ2-7, with D perhaps TRBD1 (6 bases). The V gene lost 1 base and the J gene lost 4 bases, with 11 bases spanning the gap. The CDR3 totals 14 residues. The germline CDR1 and CDR2 sequences are MDHEN and SYDVKM. The CDR3 sequence is CASSLFDRPYEQYF. As DNA, the CDR3 is TGTGCCAGCAGTTTATTCGACAGGCCTTACGAGCAGTACTTC.

The chain combines TRBV5-1 with TRBJ1-2, with 7 bases that match TRBD1. Germline V lookup: CDR1 SGHRS, CDR2 YFSETQ. The ends lost 0 bases at V and 1 base at J; junction bases unmatched: 3. The CDR3 has 15 residues. The CDR3 DNA sequence: TGCGCCAGCAGCTTGGGAGGGGGCTATAACTATGGCTACACCTTC. It codes for CASSLGGGYNYGYTF.

This chain uses TRBV23-1 with TRBJ1-5; TRBD1 is a possible D gene (6 bases). TRBV23-1 is an open reading frame, and its role is uncertain. Trimming cost V 8 bases and J 6 bases, with 23 bases left between them. The CDR3 is 16 residues long. The CDR3 DNA is TGCGCCAGCGGGTCCTTGAACAGGGTTAGTCGTCAGCCCCAGCATTTT. Its protein is CASGSLNRVSRQPQHF.

V usage is TRBV7-2 and J usage is TRBJ2-7, with 9 bases aligning to TRBD2. This CDR3 is 14 amino acids long. From germline, CDR1 is SGHTA and CDR2 FQGNSA. V lost 2 bases to trimming and J lost 5 bases; unmatched junction nucleotides: 4. The DNA for the CDR3 is TGTGCCAGCAGCTTACTTGGCGGGAGGGACGAGCAGTACTTC. Translating it yields CASSLLGGRDEQYF.

CDR3 region: CASSMQAGGRYEQYF. The CDR3 DNA follows: TGTGCCAGTAGTATGCAAGCGGGAGGTAGATACGAGCAGTACTTC. The chain recombines TRBV19 with TRBJ2-7; 9 nucleotides agree with TRBD2. Per the germline V gene, CDR1 is LNHDA and CDR2 is SQIVND (reference sequence). This CDR3 has 15 residues. V lost 3 bases, J lost 4 bases, and 7 bases stayed unmatched.

The rearrangement joins TRBV23-1 to TRBJ2-1, with 12 nucleotides matching TRBD1. TRBV23-1 falls under the ORF class, with uncertain function. The CDR3 runs 20 residues. The junction had 19 bases not matched to a gene; V was cut back by 5 bases and J by 5 bases. The CDR3 here is CASSFSLPRDRGQGNNEQFF. The CDR3 DNA is TGCGCCAGCAGTTTCAGCCTCCCCCGGGACAGGGGGCAGGGAAACAATGAGCAGTTCTTC.